A single sample gave rise to the 10 T cell receptor beta chains below, sequenced in a study of siplizumab effects on memory and regulatory T cells (dated 2019 in TCRdb). Library method: the immunoSEQ multiplex PCR assay. The table was pulled from immuneACCESS by TCRdb, which kept in-frame rearrangements only. Such tables lose some clones; where checked, under half of the loss comes from unresolved V genes, and the rest has no known cause. This sample has 70,000 to 95,000 clones in its table, and approximately 90% of those were observed once. The ten top clones hold around 15% of the sample. Sequencing input: CD4+ T cells sorted from blood. Receptors originate from a human donor in good health.

J is TRBJ2-3 and V is TRBV19, with D possibly called TRBD1 or TRBD2 (6 bases each). The CDR3 loop spans 13 amino acids. From germline, CDR1 is LNHDA and CDR2 SQIVND (reference sequence). Deletions cut 5 bases from V and 4 bases from J, with 10 bases between. CDR3 bases: TGTGCCAGTAGTCTGAGGGGGGCAGATACGCAGTATTTT. Translating it yields CASSLRGADTQYF.

This rearrangement joins TRBV7-2 to TRBJ1-1; D remains unclear. V gave up 2 bases and J gave up 0 bases, with 10 bases separating them. CDR1 and CDR2 (germline): SGHTA, FQGNSA. This CDR3 spans 15 amino acids. The CDR3 reads CASSLLGVMNTEAFF. CDR3 coding DNA: TGTGCCAGCAGCTTACTCGGAGTTATGAACACTGAAGCTTTCTTT. The variable domain in full, completed from reference TRBV7-2 and TRBJ1-1, reads GAGVSQSPSNKVTEKGKDVELRCDPISGHTALYWYRQSLGQGLEFLIYFQGNSAPDKSGLPSDRFSAERTGGSVSTLTIQRTQQEDSAVYLCASSLLGVMNTEAFFGQGTRLTVV.

V gene TRBV30 combines with J gene TRBJ1-1; D uncertain. Germline lookup yields CDR1 GTSNPN and CDR2 SVGIG (reference sequence). The CDR3 is 13 amino acids. Trimming took off 3 bases at V and 3 bases at J, with 11 bases between the two ends. This chain's CDR3 is CAWRTRVDTEAFF. The DNA of the CDR3 is TGTGCCTGGAGAACAAGGGTGGACACTGAAGCTTTCTTT.

The rearrangement uses TRBV13 and TRBJ1-5; D call uncertain. Germline V gene lookup returns CDR1 PRHDT and CDR2 FYEKMQ (reference sequence). This CDR3 region has 15 residues. Trimming took 5 bases from V and 6 from J, leaving 17 bases between them. The CDR3 is CASSPLVRAGQPQHF. CDR3 nucleotides: TGTGCCAGCAGCCCGCTCGTTAGGGCTGGTCAGCCCCAGCATTTT. Filled out from reference TRBV13 and TRBJ1-5, the complete variable domain reads AAGVIQSPRHLIKEKRETATLKCYPIPRHDTVYWYQQGPGQDPQFLISFYEKMQSDKGSIPDRFSAQQFSDYHSELNMSSLELGDSALYFCASSPLVRAGQPQHFGDGTRLSIL.

This clone came up a few times. The chain couples TRBV6-1 to TRBJ1-2; D unresolved. The germline V gene has CDR1 MNHNS and CDR2 SASEGT. Trimming took 3 bases from V and 6 from J, leaving 8 bases between them. The CDR3 sequence is 12 residues long. The chain's CDR3 is CASSDRANGYTF. The DNA for the CDR3 is TGTGCCAGCAGTGATCGGGCCAATGGCTACACCTTC.

The chain is built from TRBV5-4 and TRBJ2-5; no reliable D call. The CDR3 extends over 12 amino acids. The V end lost 7 bases, the J end lost 1 base, and 8 bases lay between the germline ends. Germline V lookup: CDR1 SGHNT, CDR2 YYREEE (reference sequence). CDR3 in amino acids: CASAVFQETQYF. The CDR3 DNA reads TGTGCCAGCGCTGTATTCCAAGAGACCCAGTACTTC.

Only one count was recorded for this clone. The V call is TRBV7-9, the J call TRBJ1-1, with 7 positions matching TRBD1. The V gene end was trimmed by 5 bases and the J gene end by 3 bases; junction bases not matched to a gene: 3. Germline V gives CDR1 SEHNR, CDR2 FQNEAQ (reference sequence). The CDR3 runs 13 residues. CDR3 DNA: TGTGCCAGCAGCAACAGGGGTGACACTGAAGCTTTCTTT. It specifies CASSNRGDTEAFF.

The CDR3 bases are TGTGCCATCAGTGATTCCCGGAGTCCGAGCACAGATACGCAGTATTTT. Its translation is CAISDSRSPSTDTQYF. The chain uses TRBV10-3 and TRBJ2-3; D gene ambiguous. Trimming took off 3 bases at V and 0 bases at J, with 13 bases between the two ends. The CDR3 contains 16 residues. Germline V lookup: CDR1 ENHRY, CDR2 SYGVKD.

V usage is TRBV28 and J usage is TRBJ1-3, with D unresolved. V lost 2 bases and J lost 4, with 12 bases in between. The CDR3 is 15 residues long. The germline V gene has CDR1 MDHEN and CDR2 SYDVKM. The CDR3: CASSLGLGRGNTIYF. The CDR3 DNA sequence: TGTGCCAGCAGTTTAGGATTAGGGCGAGGAAACACCATATATTTT.

The V call is TRBV5-1, the J call TRBJ2-1; D is ambiguous. The length of the CDR3 is 13 residues. The germline gives CDR1 SGHRS, CDR2 YFSETQ. The germline V and J ends were trimmed by 0 bases and 1 base, with 2 bases remaining between them. The CDR3 protein is CASSLASYNEQFF. Here the CDR3 DNA reads TGCGCCAGCAGCTTGGCATCCTACAATGAGCAGTTCTTC.